A single sample gave rise to the 25 T cell receptor beta chains below, sequenced in a study of shared clonotypes between healthy human individuals. TCRdb's copy holds only in-frame clones and misses some; the assay was immunoSEQ multiplex PCR. The data contain over 950,000 clones, 70% to 85% of them singletons. Sequenced material: memory CD4+ T cells from PBMCs. Noted subset: CD45RA-negative fraction. The receptors shown here come from a man aged 18-30 years in good health. Some clones in this sample may be carry-over from other donors' samples.

The chain has TRBV10-3 and TRBJ2-4, with 9 nucleotides matching TRBD2. After removal of 2 bases from V and 3 bases from J, the junction contained 11 bases not matched to a gene. The germline gives CDR1 ENHRY, CDR2 SYGVKD. This CDR3 region has 18 residues. CDR3 amino acids: CAISENQASGTGKNIQYF. CDR3 sequence (DNA): TGTGCCATCAGTGAGAATCAGGCTAGCGGGACCGGCAAAAACATTCAGTACTTC.

The V and J genes are TRBV27 and TRBJ1-3, with D possibly being TRBD1 (5 bases). The CDR3 runs to 14 residues. Germline V CDR1 and CDR2: MNHEY, SMNVEV (reference sequence). V shed 4 bases and J shed 7 bases, with 14 bases lying between them. The CDR3 coding sequence is TGTGCCAGCAGTTCCCCGGGACGGTGGAACACCATATATTTT. Protein: CASSSPGRWNTIYF.

The chain uses TRBV28 and TRBJ1-1; no reliable D call. Germline CDR1 and CDR2: MDHEN and SYDVKM. This CDR3 spans 12 amino acids. V was shortened by 6 bases and J by 3 bases, with 8 bases between the two germline ends. CDR3: CASRIGYTEAFF. The DNA of the CDR3 is TGTGCCAGCAGAATAGGGTACACTGAAGCTTTCTTT.

The chain couples TRBV4-2 to TRBJ2-2; the D gene is possibly TRBD2 (5 bases). Germline V gene sequence: CDR1 LGHNA, CDR2 YNFKEQ. There are 17 residues in the CDR3. Trimming took off 2 bases at V and 0 bases at J, with 13 bases between the two ends. In nucleotides, the CDR3 is TGTGCCAGCAGCCAACCACCCGGACTCTCGAACACCGGGGAGCTGTTTTTT. Translated, it gives CASSQPPGLSNTGELFF.

In this sample, this clone turned up a few times. The genes are TRBV4-1 and TRBJ2-1, with 10 nucleotides matching TRBD2. Germline CDR1 is MGHRA and CDR2 is YSYEKL. Unmatched junction bases numbered 10, after V lost 4 bases and J lost 4 bases. The CDR3 contains 17 residues. CDR3 nucleotides: TGCGCCAGCAGCCCCGGACTAGCGGAGACGATTTACAATGAGCAGTTCTTC. Its protein is CASSPGLAETIYNEQFF.

This sequence joins TRBV11-3 and TRBJ2-1; D possibly corresponds to TRBD1 (6 bases). With 2 bases removed from V and 5 bases from J, the gap between germline ends came to 13 bases. CDR1 SGHNT and CDR2 YENEEA come from the germline V gene. The CDR3 runs to 15 residues. This CDR3 is CASSLSRDMDNEQFF. The CDR3 DNA is TGTGCCAGCAGCTTAAGTCGGGACATGGACAATGAGCAGTTCTTC.

The gene calls are TRBV11-2 and TRBJ1-5; D remains ambiguous. V was trimmed by 5 bases and J by 4 bases, leaving 15 bases between them. The germline V gene encodes CDR1 SGHAT and CDR2 FQNNGV. The CDR3 totals 15 residues. CDR3 bases: TGTGCCAGCAGCGCCGACTCCTATGGGAATCAGCCCCAGCATTTT. Its translation: CASSADSYGNQPQHF.

The chain combines TRBV14 with TRBJ2-1; 15 bases agree with TRBD2. Losses at the gene ends were 3 bases for V and 0 bases for J; bases not matched to a gene: 12. This CDR3 has 21 residues. Germline V gene lookup returns CDR1 SGHDN and CDR2 FVKESK. This CDR3 is CASSQGTSGRSLLSSYNEQFF. CDR3 coding DNA: TGTGCCAGCAGCCAGGGGACTAGCGGGAGGAGCCTGTTGAGCTCCTACAATGAGCAGTTCTTC.

V is TRBV29-1 and J is TRBJ1-5; 9 positions agree with TRBD1. In germline, CDR1 is SQVTM, CDR2 ANQGSEA. J was trimmed by 7 bases and V by 4 bases; bases with no gene match: 8. There are 14 residues in the CDR3. The CDR3 DNA reads TGCAGCGTTGGGCCGGGACAGGGAGGACAGCCCCAGCATTTT. Encoded protein: CSVGPGQGGQPQHF.

V and J are TRBV6-1 and TRBJ1-4; D is unclear. This CDR3 is 12 amino acids long. Looked up from germline, CDR1 is MNHNS and CDR2 is SASEGT. The V end lost 1 base, the J end lost 7 bases, and 4 bases lay between the germline ends. CDR3 sequence: CASSEGVEKLFF. CDR3 nucleotide sequence: TGTGCCAGCAGTGAAGGGGTTGAAAAACTGTTTTTT.

V gene TRBV28 combines with J gene TRBJ2-7; D is perhaps TRBD1 or TRBD2 (5 bases each). The germline gives CDR1 MDHEN, CDR2 SYDVKM. This CDR3 comprises 15 residues. Trimming left V 5 bases short and J 0 bases short, with 14 bases between. The CDR3 protein is CASSRGGEGSYEQYF. In DNA, the CDR3 is TGTGCCAGCAGTCGTGGGGGAGAAGGCTCCTACGAGCAGTACTTC.

The chain carries TRBV7-2 and TRBJ1-1; D is perhaps TRBD1 (6 bases). Germline CDR1 is SGHTA and CDR2 is FQGNSA. This CDR3 is 13 amino acids long. Trimming removed 4 bases from V and 5 bases from J, with 11 bases in between. The CDR3, as DNA: TGTGCCAGCAGCTGGCAGGGGAGGACTGAAGCTTTCTTT. Translated: CASSWQGRTEAFF.

This clone was seen only once. This sample includes further DNA sequences coding for the same CDR3. V gene TRBV7-3 combines with J gene TRBJ2-3; no clear D. This CDR3 has 13 amino acids. V lost 0 bases and J lost 6, with 7 bases in between. Per the germline V gene, CDR1 is SGHTA and CDR2 is FQGTGA. The CDR3 coding sequence is TGTGCCAGCAGCTTAACGAAAGGGGATACGCAGTATTTT. This sequence encodes CASSLTKGDTQYF.

This clone was seen only a few times. J is TRBJ2-1 and V is TRBV7-2; TRBD2 matches at 12 bases. This CDR3 comprises 17 residues. The germline V gene has CDR1 SGHTA and CDR2 FQGNSA. With V trimmed by 5 bases and J by 4 bases, 9 bases remained unmatched. DNA for the CDR3: TGTGCCAGCAGCCTCTCCCGGACTAGCGGGGCTTACAATGAGCAGTTCTTC. Protein sequence: CASSLSRTSGAYNEQFF.

The DNA for the CDR3 is TGTGCCAGTAGTACCCTAAGGACAGGGTGGGGCAATCAGCCCCAGCATTTT. It encodes CASSTLRTGWGNQPQHF. The chain carries TRBV19 and TRBJ1-5; the match to TRBD1 covers 8 bases. Losses at the gene ends were 4 bases for V and 2 bases for J; bases not matched to a gene: 10. Germline-derived CDR1 and CDR2 are LNHDA and SQIVND (reference sequence). The CDR3 consists of 17 residues.

V and J are TRBV6-1 and TRBJ1-6; no clear D. Per the germline V gene, CDR1 is MNHNS and CDR2 is SASEGT. Trimming pared 6 bases from V and 7 bases from J, leaving 13 bases between. This CDR3 has 14 residues. The CDR3 spells CASSLDGFNSPLHF. CDR3 nucleotide sequence: TGTGCCAGCAGCCTGGACGGCTTCAATTCACCCCTCCACTTT.

This clone was seen only a few times. The V call is TRBV2, the J call TRBJ1-5; maybe TRBD1 (5 bases). Trimming stripped 2 bases from V and 6 bases from J, with 11 bases between. Germline values: CDR1 SNHLY, CDR2 FYNNEI. The CDR3 is made up of 14 amino acids. The CDR3 sequence is CASSEQTELQPQHF. CDR3 sequence (DNA): TGTGCCAGCAGTGAACAGACAGAACTTCAGCCCCAGCATTTT.

The gene calls are TRBV28 and TRBJ1-3; 12 nucleotides line up with TRBD1. The ends lost 5 bases at V and 0 bases at J; junction bases unmatched: 8. CDR1 is MDHEN, CDR2 SYDVKM, per germline. CDR3 length: 18 residues. The CDR3: CASSLGTGGYSSGNTIYF. CDR3 in DNA: TGTGCCAGCAGTCTCGGGACAGGGGGCTATAGCTCTGGAAACACCATATATTTT.

This clone was found a few times. The rearrangement links TRBV7-2 to TRBJ2-7; no firm D call. Trimming left V 1 base short and J 3 bases short, with 13 bases between. CDR3 length: 15 residues. Germline CDR1 is SGHTA and CDR2 is FQGNSA. The chain's CDR3 is CASSLVLGFVYEQYF. DNA for the CDR3: TGTGCCAGCAGCTTAGTGCTTGGGTTTGTCTACGAGCAGTACTTC.

V and J are TRBV5-3 and TRBJ1-1; D is perhaps TRBD1 (5 bases). TRBV5-3 has ORF status, its function being uncertain. The CDR3 length is 18 residues. V was cut by 4 bases and J by 6 bases, with 28 bases left in between. CDR3 amino acids: CARSVFALEGPRGPEAFF. CDR3 nucleotide sequence: TGTGCCAGAAGCGTCTTCGCCCTGGAGGGGCCACGAGGACCTGAAGCTTTCTTT.

This clone came up once. The chain employs TRBV18 and TRBJ2-1, with D hard to call. The CDR3 spans 14 residues. Trimming took off 0 bases at V and 4 bases at J, with 7 bases between the two ends. Germline loops: CDR1 KGHSH, CDR2 LQKENI. CDR3 sequence: CASSPPWTYNEQFF. As DNA, the CDR3 is TGTGCCAGCTCACCACCCTGGACGTACAATGAGCAGTTCTTC.

The chain employs TRBV6-6 and TRBJ1-1; 10 bases map to TRBD1. Losses at the gene ends were 6 bases for V and 4 bases for J; bases not matched to a gene: 11. Germline CDR1 reads MNHNY; CDR2 reads SVGAGI (reference sequence). The CDR3 sequence is 16 residues long. The CDR3 spells CASSPTDRGHTTEAFF. The CDR3 DNA sequence: TGTGCCAGCAGCCCAACCGACAGGGGGCATACCACTGAAGCTTTCTTT.

This chain connects TRBV25-1 to TRBJ2-5, with a weak D call TRBD1 (5 bases). The CDR3 covers 15 residues. The V end was cut by 2 bases, the J end by 5 bases, with 15 bases between. Germline V lookup: CDR1 MGHDK, CDR2 SYGVNS. CDR3 region: CASSEGAHVRETQYF. The DNA for the CDR3 is TGTGCCAGCAGTGAAGGGGCCCATGTAAGGGAGACCCAGTACTTC.

This clone was seen a few times. This sequence joins TRBV5-1 and TRBJ1-1; maybe TRBD1 (5 bases). V lost 4 bases and J lost 2, with 15 bases in between. CDR1 SGHRS and CDR2 YFSETQ come from the germline V gene. CDR3 length equals 15 residues. The CDR3: CASSGSTGVNTEAFF. The CDR3 bases are TGCGCCAGCAGCGGATCAACAGGAGTCAACACTGAAGCTTTCTTT.

This chain uses TRBV6-5 with TRBJ1-1; D remains ambiguous. The germline CDR1 and CDR2 sequences are MNHEY and SVGAGI. Between the trimmed V and J ends, which lost 8 bases and 4 bases, there was a span of 14 bases. This CDR3 spans 13 amino acids. The CDR3 here is CASERLAGTEAFF. The CDR3 DNA sequence: TGTGCCAGCGAGAGGTTAGCCGGCACTGAAGCTTTCTTT.